One and the same sample provided the 9 T cell receptor beta chains below, sequenced in a study of blood T cell repertoires in COVID-19. Clones were sequenced by immunoSEQ multiplex PCR, and TCRdb holds only the in-frame ones, with some missing. Of roughly 40,000 clones detected, more than 80% appear once; the ten largest clones hold about 0.4%. The sequencing input was peripheral blood. The receptors stem from a man aged 50 to 60 with COVID-19, enrolled during active disease.

This chain connects TRBV7-9 to TRBJ2-3, with D possibly TRBD1 on 6 matching bases. The CDR3 sequence is 18 residues long. Trimming removed 5 bases at V and 1 base at J, with 22 bases between. Per germline, CDR1 SEHNR and CDR2 FQNEAQ (reference sequence). The CDR3: CASSQIDGQGLRTDTQYF. In DNA form, the CDR3 reads TGTGCCAGCAGCCAAATAGACGGTCAGGGGCTTCGCACAGATACGCAGTATTTT.

This chain connects TRBV7-9 to TRBJ2-7; the match to TRBD2 covers 10 bases. Germline V CDR1 and CDR2: SEHNR, FQNEAQ (reference sequence). This CDR3 region has 18 residues. V gave up 0 bases and J gave up 2 bases; unmatched junction bases: 10. CDR3 DNA: TGTGCCAGCAGCTTAGCTTTGGGGTCTAGCGGGAGTCCCTACGAGCAGTACTTC. Amino acids: CASSLALGSSGSPYEQYF.

This clone was detected once. The CDR3: CASSQEEVSSGYTQYF. The CDR3 DNA is TGCGCCAGCAGCCAAGAAGAGGTGTCTAGCGGGTATACGCAGTATTTT. V and J are TRBV4-1 and TRBJ2-3; TRBD2 matches 8 bases. CDR3 length: 16 residues. Germline CDR1 is MGHRA and CDR2 is YSYEKL. Unmatched junction bases numbered 9, after V lost 0 bases and J lost 7 bases.

V is TRBV9 and J is TRBJ1-6, with TRBD1 identical over 12 bases. Germline-derived CDR1 and CDR2 are SGDLS and YYNGEE. The V segment lost 3 bases and the J segment 0 bases; nucleotides outside the gene matches: 4. This CDR3 has 18 residues. The CDR3: CASSGGQGAVSYNSPLHF. The CDR3 DNA is TGTGCCAGCAGCGGGGGACAGGGGGCTGTCTCCTATAATTCACCCCTCCACTTT.

This chain connects TRBV6-4 to TRBJ1-6, with 8 nucleotides matching TRBD1. Per the germline V gene, CDR1 is MRHNA and CDR2 is SNTAGT. The CDR3 totals 17 residues. V shed 6 bases, J shed 2 bases, and the junction held 9 bases outside the gene matches. This chain's CDR3 is CASSRQGLGAYNSPLHF. Written as DNA, the CDR3 is TGTGCCAGCAGCCGACAGGGGTTGGGCGCCTATAATTCACCCCTCCACTTT.

The chain has TRBV11-3 and TRBJ2-2; the D gene is possibly TRBD2 (5 bases). In germline, CDR1 is SGHNT, CDR2 YENEEA. CDR3 length: 13 amino acids. The V and J ends lost 4 bases and 5 bases respectively, with 8 bases between them. The CDR3 DNA sequence: TGTGCCAGCAGCTCTACTAGTACCGGGGAGCTGTTTTTT. It specifies CASSSTSTGELFF.

This rearrangement joins TRBV5-4 to TRBJ2-3, with 8 bases identical to TRBD2. The germline V gene encodes CDR1 SGHNT and CDR2 YYREEE (reference sequence). This CDR3 is built from 14 residues. J gave up 4 bases and V 7 bases, and 8 bases lay outside the gene matches. CDR3 sequence: CASQRELSPDTQYF. CDR3 nucleotide sequence: TGTGCCAGCCAGCGGGAGTTATCCCCAGATACGCAGTATTTT. Variable domain in full (rest from reference TRBV5-4 and TRBJ2-3): ETGVTQSPTHLIKTRGQQVTLRCSSQSGHNTVSWYQQALGQGPQFIFQYYREEENGRGNFPPRFSGLQFPNYSSELNVNALELDDSALYLCASQRELSPDTQYFGPGTRLTVL.

CDR3 region: CASSLGLGTSEYEQYF. The CDR3, as DNA: TGTGCCAGCAGCTTAGGATTAGGGACTAGCGAGTACGAGCAGTACTTC. The chain couples TRBV7-2 to TRBJ2-7; 10 bases agree with TRBD2. There are 16 residues in the CDR3. V lost 1 base and J lost 4; bases outside the gene matches: 7. Germline V gene data show CDR1 as SGHTA and CDR2 as FQGNSA.

The V and J genes are TRBV10-3 and TRBJ2-2; D is ambiguous. The germline V and J ends were trimmed by 1 base and 0 bases, with 6 bases remaining between them. The CDR3 length is 15 residues. The germline V gene has CDR1 ENHRY and CDR2 SYGVKD. The CDR3 spells CAISELLANTGELFF. The CDR3 coding sequence is TGTGCCATCAGTGAGTTACTGGCGAACACCGGGGAGCTGTTTTTT.